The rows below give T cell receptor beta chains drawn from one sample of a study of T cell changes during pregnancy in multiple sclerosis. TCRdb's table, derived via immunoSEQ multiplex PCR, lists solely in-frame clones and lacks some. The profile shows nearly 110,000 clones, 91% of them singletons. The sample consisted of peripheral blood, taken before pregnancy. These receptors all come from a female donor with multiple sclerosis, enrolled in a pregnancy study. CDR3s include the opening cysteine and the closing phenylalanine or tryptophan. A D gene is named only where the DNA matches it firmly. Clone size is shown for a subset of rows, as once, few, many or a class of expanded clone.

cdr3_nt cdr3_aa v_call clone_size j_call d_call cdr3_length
TGTGCCAGTAGTGAGGTACGGGGGAAGAAGAACAGGCCCACAGACAACTATGGCTACACCTTC CASSEVRGKKNRPTDNYGYTF TRBV19 - TRBJ1-2 - 21
TGTGCCTGGAGCAGGAGGCTAGCTAACTATGGCTACACCTTC CAWSRRLANYGYTF TRBV30 - TRBJ1-2 - 14
TGTGCCAGCAGCCTGACAGTGAACCCCGCCTTGACCTTC CASSLTVNPALTF TRBV28 - TRBJ1-2 - 13
TGTGCCAGCAGCTTGCAGGCCATCAACACTGAAGCTTTCTTT CASSLQAINTEAFF TRBV7-3 - TRBJ1-1 - 14
TGTGCCAGCAGCCTCCGGACAAGAGGCGATGTCTATGGCTACACCTTC CASSLRTRGDVYGYTF TRBV7-2 - TRBJ1-2 - 16
TGTGCCAGCAGCACTGCAGCGGGGGCCCTCTACGAGCAGTACTTC CASSTAAGALYEQYF TRBV7-6 - TRBJ2-7 TRBD2 15
TGTGCCAGCAGTTACGGCGGGAGGGCAGGAGATACGCAGTATTTT CASSYGGRAGDTQYF TRBV6-5 - TRBJ2-3 TRBD2 15
TGTGCCAGCAGCCAGACTAGCGGGGGTACCGGGGAGCTGTTTTTT CASSQTSGGTGELFF TRBV7-3 - TRBJ2-2 TRBD2 15
TGTGCCAGTACGACAGGGGGCACAACTAATGAAAAACTGTTTTTT CASTTGGTTNEKLFF TRBV5-4 - TRBJ1-4 TRBD1 15
TGTGCCAGCAGGCAGGGGGCTGGGGCCAACGTCCTGACTTTC CASRQGAGANVLTF TRBV13 - TRBJ2-6 TRBD1 14
TGTGCCAGCAGCCGCGGGGGGCGAGGTGGGAATGAAAAACTGTTTTTT CASSRGGRGGNEKLFF TRBV7-2 - TRBJ1-4 - 16
TGTGCCAGCAGCTTAAAGTGGGAGGGCCGGTACGAGCAGTACTTC CASSLKWEGRYEQYF TRBV7-2 - TRBJ2-7 TRBD2 15
TGTGCCAGCAGCTTGGTGATCGTTTATTTGGCAGGGAGGGATGAGCAGTTCTTC CASSLVIVYLAGRDEQFF TRBV5-5 - TRBJ2-1 TRBD2 18
TGTGCCAGTAGCCGGACAGGTCTTCCCTACGAGCAGTACTTC CASSRTGLPYEQYF TRBV19 - TRBJ2-7 TRBD1 14
TGTACCAGCAGCTTTTTTACAGGGGGCGCGATAGGAAACACCATATATTTT CTSSFFTGGAIGNTIYF TRBV7-8 - TRBJ1-3 TRBD1 17
TGTGCCAGCAGCCTCGCGGCCAAAAACATTCAGTACTTC CASSLAAKNIQYF TRBV13 - TRBJ2-4 - 13
TGTGCCAGCAGTTACTTGGAGGGTAACACCGGGGAGCTGTTTTTT CASSYLEGNTGELFF TRBV6-6 - TRBJ2-2 - 15
TGTGCCAGCAGCACAGGCGGCTGGGGCCCCCTGGGTAATGAAAAACTGTTTTTT CASSTGGWGPLGNEKLFF TRBV7-8 - TRBJ1-4 - 18
TGTGCCAGCAGCGTAGAAGCGGGAGGGACTAGCACAGATACGCAGTATTTT CASSVEAGGTSTDTQYF TRBV9 once TRBJ2-3 TRBD2 17
TGTGCCAGCAGTTTAGCAGGGGGACGGGGCATGAGCTACACCTTC CASSLAGGRGMSYTF TRBV27 few TRBJ1-2 TRBD1 15
TGTGCCAGCAGCTTGGACCCGAGCGGGATCAATGAGCAGTTCTTC CASSLDPSGINEQFF TRBV5-4 - TRBJ2-1 TRBD2 15
TGTGCTAGCAGCTTATGGCCGGTCCCCTTTAAGCGGGAGAGTAAAGGGGAGACCCAGTACTTC CASSLWPVPFKRESKGETQYF TRBV7-7 - TRBJ2-5 TRBD2 21
TGTGCCAGCAGTCGAGGATCCTCTGAGGAGCAGTACTTC CASSRGSSEEQYF TRBV6-5 once TRBJ2-7 - 13
TGCGCCAGCAGTCAGCCACAGGGGAGGGAGCAGTACTTC CASSQPQGREQYF TRBV23-1 - TRBJ2-7 - 13
TGTGCCAGCAGCTGGGGCCAGGTACTTAATGAAAAACTGTTTTTT CASSWGQVLNEKLFF TRBV5-8 - TRBJ1-4 - 15
TGTGCCAGCAGCACCGGGACAGGGGGCGGCGAGCAGTACTTC CASSTGTGGGEQYF TRBV7-2 - TRBJ2-7 TRBD1 14
TGTGCCAGTAGTATTACCCTCATGAGCTCCTACAATGAGCAGTTCTTC CASSITLMSSYNEQFF TRBV19 - TRBJ2-1 - 16
TGTGCCAGCAGCTTGGCCCGGACAGGGAAAGAGACCCAGTACTTC CASSLARTGKETQYF TRBV5-6 - TRBJ2-5 TRBD1 15
TGTGCCAGCAGTGTCGGGGAGACTAGAGGTACCCCCTACAATGAGCAGTTCTTC CASSVGETRGTPYNEQFF TRBV25-1 - TRBJ2-1 - 18
TGTGCCAGCGAGCCGGGACAATCTGGAAACACCATATATTTT CASEPGQSGNTIYF TRBV2 - TRBJ1-3 - 14
TGTGCCAGCAGTTTCGGACTAGAAACCTACGAGCAGTACTTC CASSFGLETYEQYF TRBV6-5 - TRBJ2-7 TRBD2 14
TGTGCCAGCAGGGAGACCAATCAGCCCCAGCATTTT CASRETNQPQHF TRBV28 few TRBJ1-5 - 12
TGTGCCAGCACCGACAGGGGGCGGAACACTGAAGCTTTCTTT CASTDRGRNTEAFF TRBV6-5 - TRBJ1-1 TRBD1 14
TGTGCCAGCAGTGACTCATTGTCGGGAGGAGGTGAGCAGTTCTTC CASSDSLSGGGEQFF TRBV6-4 - TRBJ2-1 TRBD2 15
TGTGCCAGTAGTATAGTACAAGGGGTCGGGGCCAACGTCCTGACTTTC CASSIVQGVGANVLTF TRBV19 - TRBJ2-6 - 16
TGTGCCAGCAGTGTCGCCGGGACAGAGACCTACGAGCAGTACTTC CASSVAGTETYEQYF TRBV6-1 - TRBJ2-7 TRBD1 15
TGCGCCAGCAGCCATCTTGCGGGGGGGGGTAACGAGCAGTACTTC CASSHLAGGGNEQYF TRBV4-1 - TRBJ2-7 TRBD2 15
TGTGCCAGCAGCCCGAGGGGGGGGTCCTACAATGAGCAGTTCTTC CASSPRGGSYNEQFF TRBV7-3 once TRBJ2-1 - 15
TGTGCCAGCAGCCCCATGGGTGACAGCAAAGCACAAGAGACCCAGTACTTC CASSPMGDSKAQETQYF TRBV27 - TRBJ2-5 - 17
TGTGCCAGCAGCCAGACAGATACGCAGTATTTT CASSQTDTQYF TRBV5-8 - TRBJ2-3 - 11
TGTGCCAGCAGCATCAACCTAGCTGCGGTAGTAGATACGCAGTATTTT CASSINLAAVVDTQYF TRBV7-2 once TRBJ2-3 - 16
TGTGCCAGTAGTAGTTGGTTGGGGGGGGCGAACACCGGGGAGCTGTTTTTT CASSSWLGGANTGELFF TRBV19 - TRBJ2-2 TRBD2 17
TGTGCCAGCAGCCTCCAGCGATCCTACAATGAGCAGTTCTTC CASSLQRSYNEQFF TRBV7-2 - TRBJ2-1 - 14
TGTGCCAGTAGTATTCTCGAAGCTAAGAGGTTCGATCAGCCCCAGCATTTT CASSILEAKRFDQPQHF TRBV19 few TRBJ1-5 - 17
TGTGCCAGCAGCCAAGATTCCGACAGGGGTGAGCAGTTCTTC CASSQDSDRGEQFF TRBV14 - TRBJ2-1 TRBD1 14
TGTGCCAGTAGTATGACTAGCGGGGCCCCTAGGAATGAGCAGTTCTTC CASSMTSGAPRNEQFF TRBV19 - TRBJ2-1 TRBD2 16
TGTGCCAGCTCACCAGATAGGAGACCCGACAATGAGCAGTTCTTC CASSPDRRPDNEQFF TRBV18 - TRBJ2-1 - 15
TGTGCCAGCAGTTACCTTCCTAATCAGCCCCAGCATTTT CASSYLPNQPQHF TRBV6-5 - TRBJ1-5 - 13
TGTGCCAGCAGCTCGGGACTAGATAAAACAACGACCCAGTACTTC CASSSGLDKTTTQYF TRBV7-9 - TRBJ2-5 TRBD2 15
TGCAGTGCCGAGGGGGGGGGCTACACCTTC CSAEGGGYTF TRBV20-1 - TRBJ1-2 - 10
TGCGCCAGCAGCCAAGATGCCGGGGGATCGCACAATGAGCAGTTCTTC CASSQDAGGSHNEQFF TRBV4-1 - TRBJ2-1 - 16
TGTGCCAGCAGTACAGGGGGTCTCTACAATGAGCAGTTCTTC CASSTGGLYNEQFF TRBV6-1 - TRBJ2-1 TRBD1 14
TGTGCCAGCTCCAGACTAGCGGGAGGGCCCGAGACCCAGTACTTC CASSRLAGGPETQYF TRBV18 - TRBJ2-5 TRBD2 15
TGTGCCAGCAGTTTTGCCGGGGGGCGAGCAGATACGCAGTATTTT CASSFAGGRADTQYF TRBV28 - TRBJ2-3 - 15
TGTGCCAGCAGCTACGCCGGGGTGCCCCTCCACTTT CASSYAGVPLHF TRBV7-2 - TRBJ1-6 - 12
TGTGCCAGCAGCTTTATGGGCCAGACTGAAGCTTTCTTT CASSFMGQTEAFF TRBV6-5 few TRBJ1-1 - 13
TGCGCCAGCAGCCAAGCGGTGAACACAGATACGCAGTATTTT CASSQAVNTDTQYF TRBV5-1 - TRBJ2-3 - 14